These 9 T cell receptor beta chains share one sample of origin, sequenced in a study of a mutant IDH1 vaccine in newly diagnosed glioma. Clones were sequenced by immunoSEQ multiplex PCR, and TCRdb holds only the in-frame ones, with some missing. Among fewer than 45,000 clones listed, about four fifths were seen once. Regarding time point: week 11, during vaccination. The investigators gave 300 ug of mutant IDH1 20-mer peptide in each vaccine dose, together with topical imiquimod. These receptors' targets are unknown. The source was PBMCs, collected from a glioma patient whose treatment included an IDH1 peptide vaccine. The receptors were gathered from a man aged 35 to 55 with glioma.

This chain links TRBV2 with TRBJ2-2; 11 bases agree with TRBD2. Germline loops: CDR1 SNHLY, CDR2 FYNNEI. V shed 5 bases and J 8 bases; nucleotides not matched to a gene: 16. The CDR3 spans 18 residues. CDR3 in DNA: TGTGCCAGCAGTAATCCCACGGGAACTAGCGGGAGAAGGGGGGAGCTGTTTTTT. This sequence encodes CASSNPTGTSGRRGELFF.

The chain recombines TRBV7-9 with TRBJ2-3, with 9 bases that match TRBD2. V dropped 5 bases and J dropped 8; count of bases not matched to a gene: 17. Germline V gene data show CDR1 as SEHNR and CDR2 as FQNEAQ (reference sequence). CDR3 length: 17 residues. CDR3 DNA sequence: TGTGCCAGCAGCGAACGTTGGGGGCGGGAGGGCCGAGGTACGCAGTATTTT. It is translated as CASSERWGREGRGTQYF.

The chain couples TRBV7-9 to TRBJ1-4, with D maybe TRBD1 (5 bases). Germline assignment: CDR1 SEHNR and CDR2 FQNEAQ (reference sequence). Trimming took 10 bases from V and 0 from J, leaving 9 bases between them. The CDR3 extends over 13 amino acids. The CDR3 is CATPGPTNEKLFF. CDR3 DNA: TGTGCCACCCCGGGGCCAACTAATGAAAAACTGTTTTTT. The full variable domain, its missing parts supplied by reference TRBV7-9 and TRBJ1-4, is DTGVSQNPRHKITKRGQNVTFRCDPISEHNRLYWYRQTLGQGPEFLTYFQNEAQLEKSRLLSDRFSAERPKGSFSTLEIQRTEQGDSAMYLCATPGPTNEKLFFGSGTQLSVL.

The chain is built from TRBV18 and TRBJ1-2; no definite D call. This CDR3 has 14 amino acids. V lost 2 bases and J lost 4, with 11 bases in between. Germline CDR1 is KGHSH and CDR2 is LQKENI. CDR3 residues: CASSPTRESYGYTF. The CDR3, as DNA: TGTGCCAGCTCACCAACGAGGGAGAGCTATGGCTACACCTTC.

The rearrangement links TRBV11-2 to TRBJ2-7, with TRBD2 as a possible D gene (6 bases). The ends were cut back, 4 bases at V and 0 bases at J, with 19 bases in the middle. This CDR3 comprises 17 residues. Germline lookup yields CDR1 SGHAT and CDR2 FQNNGV. CDR3 sequence (DNA): TGTGCCAGCAGCTCACGGTCCGGGACTCCCAGCTCCTACGAGCAGTACTTC. This gives the protein CASSSRSGTPSSYEQYF. Variable domain in full (rest from reference TRBV11-2 and TRBJ2-7): EAGVAQSPRYKIIEKRQSVAFWCNPISGHATLYWYQQILGQGPKLLIQFQNNGVVDDSQLPKDRFSAERLKGVDSTLKIQPAKLEDSAVYLCASSSRSGTPSSYEQYFGPGTRLTVT.

The chain recombines TRBV19 with TRBJ2-7; D is possibly TRBD2 (7 bases). Germline V gene sequence: CDR1 LNHDA, CDR2 SQIVND (reference sequence). The germline V and J ends were trimmed by 5 bases and 5 bases, with 22 bases remaining between them. The CDR3 is 16 amino acids. The CDR3 DNA sequence: TGTGCCAGTAGTCCCTGGGGGGGGCCGCTCGCCCACGAGCAGTACTTC. Protein sequence: CASSPWGGPLAHEQYF.

The DNA for the CDR3 is TGTGCCAGCAGGATCAATCGGAACATTCAGTACTTC. It translates to CASRINRNIQYF. This rearrangement joins TRBV6-1 to TRBJ2-4; D remains unclear. V shed 6 bases and J shed 7 bases, with 10 bases lying between them. Germline CDR1 is MNHNS and CDR2 is SASEGT. This CDR3 is 12 amino acids long.

The chain links TRBV6-6 to TRBJ2-7; 12 nucleotides align to TRBD2. Trimming took 0 bases from V and 4 from J; bases not matched to a gene: 4. The CDR3 has 16 residues. The germline gives CDR1 MNHNY, CDR2 SVGAGI (reference sequence). CDR3 amino acids: CASSYSASGREYEQYF. CDR3 sequence (DNA): TGTGCCAGCAGTTACTCGGCTAGCGGGAGGGAATACGAGCAGTACTTC.

The chain has TRBV5-4 and TRBJ2-1, with D tentatively TRBD2 (5 bases). Trimming shortened V by 4 bases and J by 3 bases, and 11 bases separated the two germline ends. The CDR3 sequence is 14 residues long. Germline V gene data show CDR1 as SGHNT and CDR2 as YYREEE (reference sequence). In DNA form, the CDR3 reads TGTGCCAGCAGCCACTGGACTCTCTACAATGAGCAGTTCTTC. The encoded protein is CASSHWTLYNEQFF.